This T cell receptor (beta chain) derives from a study of spatial heterogeneity in lung cancer (dated by TCRdb to between 2018 and 2020). About the study as a whole: Beta-chain transcripts were consistently detected in greater numbers than alpha-chain transcripts, which likely reflected higher beta-chain transcript abundance. Both alpha and beta chains were TCR-sequenced in 200 or so tumor regions, approximately 64 matched nontumor lung samples and over 55 PBMC samples obtained at surgery. A strong correlation was found between TCR transcript counts in tumor regions and a T cell transcriptional module score from matched bulk RNA-seq. In the raw uncorrected reads, each unique combination of TCR and UMI appeared more than ten times on average. Nonsynonymous mutation counts, determined by whole-exome sequencing of tumor tissue, were related to TCR repertoire features. The study quantitatively compared TCR alpha and beta repertoires across multiple tumor regions, matched nontumor lung and blood in non-small cell lung cancer.

The research as a whole found: Counts of ubiquitous and regional expanded TCRs were found to correlate with counts of ubiquitous and regional nonsynonymous mutations, respectively. The tumor nonsynonymous mutation count correlated with the number of expanded intratumoral alpha and beta TCRs. TCR-seq coverage of tumor T cells was estimated at only 7% to 8.5% for alpha chains and about 13% for beta chains. Additional single-cell paired TCR alpha and beta sequencing was considered necessary to confirm, at a functional level, the hypothesis that regional TCRs recognize regional mutations.

Receptors were amplified or captured by 5' RACE. The reads were generated on a NextSeq 500. In the TCR library protocol, a unique molecular identifier was attached to each TCR cDNA molecule so that PCR and sequencing errors could be corrected. As for the original processing: Decombinator tools were used for TCR identification, UMI-based error correction and CDR3 extraction. Expanded TCRs were defined as those above a frequency of 2 per 1,000, corresponding to the top 1% of the tumor frequency distribution. Expanded tumor TCRs were classed as regional if statistically deemed absent (corrected P<0.05) from at least one tumor region, otherwise ubiquitous. Renyi diversity was calculated using the R vegan package after each repertoire was subsampled 100 times to 5,000 TCRs. CDR3 similarity networks were constructed using string-kernel similarity of amino acid triplets, with links drawn between CDR3s whose pairwise similarity was above 0.82. TCRdb itself trimmed the public reads at Q25 with fastp, ran MiXCR and retained productive beta chains. When rows share a CDR3 protein, they turn into one entry using the most common DNA and genes. The authors' filters were not applied to this entry. Recorded for this sample are about 6,000 distinct CDR3 sequences; 9.1% of them occurred a single time. The biggest ten clones account for roughly 27% of the sample.

CDR1 and CDR2 (SGHTA, FQGTGA) derive from the germline V gene. Measured from the cysteine to the phenylalanine, the CDR3 is 19 residues long. Just CDR3 DNA is preserved here, 57 bases in frame from base 1. The junction carries 29 bases between V and J, which are trimmed by 4 bases and 5 bases respectively. This clonotype was picked up many times. What this receptor recognizes is not known. It has no much larger one-base neighbor in the sample; base qualities were not kept. The sample's time point label is to be understood as: sample taken at primary tumor resection. Samples were obtained from over 70 patients with early-stage, untreated non-small cell lung cancer from the lung TRACERx cohort. TCR sequencing used whole RNA extracted from tumor and nontumor lung tissue, or from cryopreserved PBMC samples, without cell sorting. Patients were selected for TCR sequencing only if sufficient RNA was available from at least two tumor regions. A lung pathologist reviewed the tumor and adjacent nontumor lung specimens before the specimens were selected.

This material consisted of lung tumor tissue, taken at surgery. This TCR was sampled from a female donor with early-stage non-small cell lung cancer. The rearrangement joined TRBV7-3 to TRBJ2-5; the D gene is perhaps TRBD2, from 6 matching bases. The DNA sequence is given as TGTGCCAGCAGCTCCACGCGATGGGGCGTCGGGGGAGGCAGGGAGACCCAGTACTTC. This codes for CASSSTRWGVGGGRETQYF.